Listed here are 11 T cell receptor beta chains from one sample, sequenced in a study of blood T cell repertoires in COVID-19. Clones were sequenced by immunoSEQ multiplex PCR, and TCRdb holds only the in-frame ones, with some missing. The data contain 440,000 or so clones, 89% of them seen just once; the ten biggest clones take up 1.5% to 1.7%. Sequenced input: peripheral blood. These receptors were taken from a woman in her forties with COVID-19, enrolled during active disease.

The CDR3 is CASSYSGTGSYTEAFF. In DNA, the CDR3 is TGTGCCAGCAGTTATTCCGGGACAGGCTCCTACACTGAAGCTTTCTTT. V is TRBV7-2 and J is TRBJ1-1; 8 bases line up with TRBD1. Germline lookup yields CDR1 SGHTA and CDR2 FQGNSA. The junction had 12 bases not matched to a gene; V was cut back by 6 bases and J by 3 bases. The CDR3 spans 16 residues. Full variable domain (remainder filled in from reference TRBV7-2 and TRBJ1-1): GAGVSQSPSNKVTEKGKDVELRCDPISGHTALYWYRQSLGQGLEFLIYFQGNSAPDKSGLPSDRFSAERTGGSVSTLTIQRTQQEDSAVYLCASSYSGTGSYTEAFFGQGTRLTVV.

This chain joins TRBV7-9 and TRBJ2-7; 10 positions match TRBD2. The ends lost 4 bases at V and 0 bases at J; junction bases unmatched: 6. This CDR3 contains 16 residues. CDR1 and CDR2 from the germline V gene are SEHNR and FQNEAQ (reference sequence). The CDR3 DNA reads TGTGCCAGCAGCTCCCCTGGACTAGCGGACTCCTACGAGCAGTACTTC. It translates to CASSSPGLADSYEQYF.

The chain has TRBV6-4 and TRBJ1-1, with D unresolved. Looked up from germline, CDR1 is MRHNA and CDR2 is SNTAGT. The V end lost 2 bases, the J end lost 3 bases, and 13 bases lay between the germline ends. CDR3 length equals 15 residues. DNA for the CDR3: TGTGCCAGCAGTGACGTTGGCAGGTCGGACACTGAAGCTTTCTTT. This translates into CASSDVGRSDTEAFF.

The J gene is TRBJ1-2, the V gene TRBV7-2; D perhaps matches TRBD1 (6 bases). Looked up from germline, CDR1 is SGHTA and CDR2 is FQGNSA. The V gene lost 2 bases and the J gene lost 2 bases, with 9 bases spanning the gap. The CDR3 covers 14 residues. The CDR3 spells CASSLLRGNYGYTF. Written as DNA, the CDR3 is TGTGCCAGCAGCTTATTAAGGGGGAACTATGGCTACACCTTC.

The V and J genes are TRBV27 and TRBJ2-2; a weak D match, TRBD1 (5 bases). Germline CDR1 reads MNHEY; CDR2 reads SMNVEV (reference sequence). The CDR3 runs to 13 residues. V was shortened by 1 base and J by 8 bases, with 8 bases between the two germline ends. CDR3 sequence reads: CASSLLRTGELFF. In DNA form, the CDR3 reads TGTGCCAGCAGTTTATTACGGACAGGGGAGCTGTTTTTT.

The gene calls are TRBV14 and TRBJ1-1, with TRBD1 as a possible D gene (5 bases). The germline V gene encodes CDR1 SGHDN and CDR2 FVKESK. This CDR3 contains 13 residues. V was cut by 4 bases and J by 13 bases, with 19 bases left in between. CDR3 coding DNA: TGTGCCAGCAGCCCCGGTGCTGGCAGGGTGGTTTTCTTT. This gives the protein CASSPGAGRVVFF.

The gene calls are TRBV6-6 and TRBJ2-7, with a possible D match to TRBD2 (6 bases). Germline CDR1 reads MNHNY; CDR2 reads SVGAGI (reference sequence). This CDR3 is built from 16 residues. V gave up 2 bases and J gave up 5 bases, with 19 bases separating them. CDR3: CASSYREVRVTDEQYF. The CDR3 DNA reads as TGTGCCAGCAGTTACAGGGAGGTCAGGGTGACCGACGAGCAGTACTTC.

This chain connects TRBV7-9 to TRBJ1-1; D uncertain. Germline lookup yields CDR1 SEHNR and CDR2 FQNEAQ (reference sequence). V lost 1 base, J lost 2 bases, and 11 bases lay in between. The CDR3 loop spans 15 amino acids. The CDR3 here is CASSLVRGLNTEAFF. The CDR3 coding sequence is TGTGCCAGCAGCTTAGTGCGAGGACTTAACACTGAAGCTTTCTTT.

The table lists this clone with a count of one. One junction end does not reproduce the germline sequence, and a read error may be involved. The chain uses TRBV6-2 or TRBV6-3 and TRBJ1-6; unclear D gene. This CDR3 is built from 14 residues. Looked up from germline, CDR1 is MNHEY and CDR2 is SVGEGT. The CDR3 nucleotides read TGTGCCAGCAGATACTACGAAGCAAATTCACCCCTCCACTTT. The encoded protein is CASRYYEANSPLHF.

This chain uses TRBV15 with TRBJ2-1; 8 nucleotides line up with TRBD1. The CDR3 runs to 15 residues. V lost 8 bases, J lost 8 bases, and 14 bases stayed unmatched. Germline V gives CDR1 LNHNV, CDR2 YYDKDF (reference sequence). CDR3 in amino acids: CATGDRDRLVDEQFF. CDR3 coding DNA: TGTGCCACCGGTGACCGGGACAGGCTAGTCGATGAGCAGTTCTTC.

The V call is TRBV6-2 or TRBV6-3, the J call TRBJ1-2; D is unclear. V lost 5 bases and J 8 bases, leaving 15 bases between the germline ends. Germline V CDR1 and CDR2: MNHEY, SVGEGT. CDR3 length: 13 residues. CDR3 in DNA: TGTGCCAGCAGTCCGGGCCCTACGGGAGGCTACACCTTC. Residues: CASSPGPTGGYTF.